The text below deals with one T cell receptor (beta chain). The target of this receptor is not known. Base-call qualities are not available, and no considerably larger clone is one nucleotide away. The study was a case-control design nested within a healthcare worker cohort in London, UK, with weekly nasopharyngeal swab PCR tests and blood sampling. Between 23 and 31 March 2020, the week of the UK lockdown, healthcare workers were enrolled and then followed up weekly for as long as 16 weeks. The cysteine opens and the phenylalanine closes a CDR3 of 12 amino acids. CDR3 DNA is the only sequence kept; it has 36 bases, read in frame from the first base. The junction carries 10 bases between V and J, which are trimmed by 6 bases and 6 bases respectively. The receptor library was made with 5' RACE. Reads for this sample came from a NextSeq 500. The TCR library protocol attached unique molecular identifiers to individual cDNA molecules to correct for sequencing error and PCR bias. Both TCR alpha and beta chains were sequenced, and tight co-correlation was observed between alpha and beta sequence abundances in each sample. In the authors' own workflow: Decombinator V4 was used to perform V gene, J gene and CDR3 annotation of TCR sequences. TCRs were defined as expanded if a significant change between any two time points was detected under a Poisson model with p below 0.0001. TCR abundances were normalised to the total number of TCRs sequenced per sample and were expressed as counts per million. TRAV1-2 paired with TRAJ12, TRAJ20 or TRAJ33 defined MAIT TCRs, while TRAV10 paired with TRAJ18 defined iNKT TCRs. VDJdb, accessed 1 November 2021, was searched for CMV, EBV and SARS-CoV-2 annotated TCRs, with TCRs annotated for multiple antigens excluded. The public reads were run again by TCRdb, first through fastp at Q25 and then through MiXCR, and only productive beta chains were kept. Records with the same CDR3 protein are collapsed into one entry carrying the most frequent genes and DNA. The V and J calls here are based on TCRdb, not the publication. In all, the sample holds roughly 47,000 distinct CDR3 sequences, and 20% to 25% of those were seen once. The ten largest clones capture 4.5% to 5% of the sample.

These data come from a study of early T cells in non-severe SARS-CoV-2 infection (TCRdb year 2021). Notes on the research overall: Because TCR sequencing relied on bulk RNA taken from unsorted whole blood, pairing of alpha and beta chains was not possible.

Points the paper makes about the study in general: VDJdb matching was skewed toward anti-spike CD8 responses, so virus-specific expansions were likely underestimated and private and CD4 specificities were missed.

This receptor chain uses TRBV12-3 or TRBV12-4 and TRBJ2-3; the D gene is perhaps TRBD1, from 5 matching bases. The source was whole blood, collected at baseline. The origin of this receptor is an adult who was a healthcare worker with PCR-confirmed SARS-CoV-2 infection or an uninfected control (not recorded which). In nucleotides, the sequence is TGTGCCAGCAGAGTCCGACAGGATACGCAGTATTTT. This sequence encodes CASRVRQDTQYF.